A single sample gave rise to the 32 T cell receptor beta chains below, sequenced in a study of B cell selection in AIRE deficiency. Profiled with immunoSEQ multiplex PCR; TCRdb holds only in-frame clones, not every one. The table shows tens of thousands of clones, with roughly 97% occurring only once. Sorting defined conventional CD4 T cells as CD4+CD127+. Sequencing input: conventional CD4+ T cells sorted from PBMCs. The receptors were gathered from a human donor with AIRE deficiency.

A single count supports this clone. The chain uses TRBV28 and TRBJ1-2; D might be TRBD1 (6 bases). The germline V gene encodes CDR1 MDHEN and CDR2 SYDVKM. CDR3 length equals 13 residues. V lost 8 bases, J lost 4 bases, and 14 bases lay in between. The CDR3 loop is CASYLGASYGYTF. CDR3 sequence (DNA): TGTGCCAGCTATCTGGGGGCATCCTATGGCTACACCTTC.

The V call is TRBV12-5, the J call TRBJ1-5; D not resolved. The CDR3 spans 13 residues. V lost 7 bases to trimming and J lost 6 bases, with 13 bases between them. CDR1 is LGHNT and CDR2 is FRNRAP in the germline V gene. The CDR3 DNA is TGTGCTAGTGTCCCCATGTTCGGTCAGCCCCAGCATTTT. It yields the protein CASVPMFGQPQHF.

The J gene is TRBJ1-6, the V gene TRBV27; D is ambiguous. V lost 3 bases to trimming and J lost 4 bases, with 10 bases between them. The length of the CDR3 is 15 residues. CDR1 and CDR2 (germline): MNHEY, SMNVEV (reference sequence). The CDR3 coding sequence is TGTGCCAGCAGTTTGATGGTCAGTTATAATTCACCCCTCCACTTT. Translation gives CASSLMVSYNSPLHF.

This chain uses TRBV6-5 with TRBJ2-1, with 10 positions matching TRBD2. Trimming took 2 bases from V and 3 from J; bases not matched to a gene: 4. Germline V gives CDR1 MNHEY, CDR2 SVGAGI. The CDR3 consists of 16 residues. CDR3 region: CASSYLTSGNYNEQFF. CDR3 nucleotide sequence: TGTGCCAGCAGTTACCTTACTAGCGGGAACTACAATGAGCAGTTCTTC.

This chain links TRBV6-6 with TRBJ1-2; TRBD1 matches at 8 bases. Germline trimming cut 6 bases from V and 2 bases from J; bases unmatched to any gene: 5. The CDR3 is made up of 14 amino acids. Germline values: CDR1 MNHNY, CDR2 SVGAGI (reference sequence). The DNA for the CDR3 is TGTGCCAGCAGGGAGCGGACAGGGAACTATGGCTACACCTTC. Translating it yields CASRERTGNYGYTF.

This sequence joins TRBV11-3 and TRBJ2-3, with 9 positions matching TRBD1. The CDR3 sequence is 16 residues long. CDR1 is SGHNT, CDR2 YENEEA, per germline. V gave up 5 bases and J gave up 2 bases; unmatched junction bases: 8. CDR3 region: CASSRPRDRVTDTQYF. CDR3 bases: TGTGCCAGCAGCCGACCCCGGGACAGGGTCACAGATACGCAGTATTTT.

The CDR3 reads CAWSVDGVTEAFF. The CDR3 DNA sequence: TGTGCCTGGAGTGTAGACGGGGTCACTGAAGCTTTCTTT. V and J are TRBV30 and TRBJ1-1; D is ambiguous. Germline V gives CDR1 GTSNPN, CDR2 SVGIG (reference sequence). The CDR3 extends over 13 amino acids. With 0 bases removed from V and 4 bases from J, the gap between germline ends came to 9 bases.

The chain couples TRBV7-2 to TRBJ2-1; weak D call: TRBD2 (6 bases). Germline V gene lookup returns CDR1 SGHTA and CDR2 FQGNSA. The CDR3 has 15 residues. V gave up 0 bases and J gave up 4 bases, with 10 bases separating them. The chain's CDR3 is CASSLAEGSYNEQFF. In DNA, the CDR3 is TGTGCCAGCAGCTTAGCGGAGGGCTCATACAATGAGCAGTTCTTC.

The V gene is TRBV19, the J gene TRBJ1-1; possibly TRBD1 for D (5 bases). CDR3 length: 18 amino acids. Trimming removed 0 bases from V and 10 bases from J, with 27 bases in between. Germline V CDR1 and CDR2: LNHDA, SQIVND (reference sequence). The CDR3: CASSIEHQGRSLAVGAFF. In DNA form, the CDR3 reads TGTGCCAGTAGTATAGAGCACCAGGGTCGGTCGTTAGCTGTAGGAGCTTTCTTT.

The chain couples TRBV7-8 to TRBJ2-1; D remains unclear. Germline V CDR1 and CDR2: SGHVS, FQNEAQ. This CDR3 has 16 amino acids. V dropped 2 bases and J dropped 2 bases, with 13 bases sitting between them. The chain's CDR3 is CASSLFPVFTYNEQFF. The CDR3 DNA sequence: TGTGCCAGCAGCTTATTCCCAGTCTTTACCTACAATGAGCAGTTCTTC.

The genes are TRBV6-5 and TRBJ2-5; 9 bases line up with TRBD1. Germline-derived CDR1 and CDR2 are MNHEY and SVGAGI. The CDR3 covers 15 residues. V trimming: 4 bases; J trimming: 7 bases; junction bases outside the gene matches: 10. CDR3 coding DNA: TGTGCCAGCAGTTCAGACAGGGGGACGACGTGGACCCAGTACTTC. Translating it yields CASSSDRGTTWTQYF.

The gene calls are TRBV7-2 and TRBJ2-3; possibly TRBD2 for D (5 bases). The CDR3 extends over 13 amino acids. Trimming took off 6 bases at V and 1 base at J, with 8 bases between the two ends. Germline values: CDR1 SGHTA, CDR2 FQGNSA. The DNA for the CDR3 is TGTGCCAGCAGTCGTAGCGGCACAGATACGCAGTATTTT. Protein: CASSRSGTDTQYF.

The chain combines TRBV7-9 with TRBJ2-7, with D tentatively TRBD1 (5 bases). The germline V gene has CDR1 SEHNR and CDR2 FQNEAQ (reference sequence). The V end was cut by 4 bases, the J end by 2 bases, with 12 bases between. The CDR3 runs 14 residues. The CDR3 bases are TGTGCCAGCAGCTACCAGGGTGAAACCTACGAGCAGTACTTC. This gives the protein CASSYQGETYEQYF.

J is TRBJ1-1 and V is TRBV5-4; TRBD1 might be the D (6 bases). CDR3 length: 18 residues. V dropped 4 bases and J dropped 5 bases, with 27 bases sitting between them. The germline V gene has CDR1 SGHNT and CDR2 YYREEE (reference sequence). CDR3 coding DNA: TGTGCCAGCAGCGCACAATTCTTAGCAGGGGTTGGGGGGACTGAAGCTTTCTTT. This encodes CASSAQFLAGVGGTEAFF. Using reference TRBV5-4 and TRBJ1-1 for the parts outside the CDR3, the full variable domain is ETGVTQSPTHLIKTRGQQVTLRCSSQSGHNTVSWYQQALGQGPQFIFQYYREEENGRGNFPPRFSGLQFPNYSSELNVNALELDDSALYLCASSAQFLAGVGGTEAFFGQGTRLTVV.

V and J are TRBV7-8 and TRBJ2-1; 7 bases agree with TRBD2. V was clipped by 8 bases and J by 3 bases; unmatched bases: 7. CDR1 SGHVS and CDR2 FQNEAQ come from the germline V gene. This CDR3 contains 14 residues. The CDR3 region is CASVRELDYNEQFF. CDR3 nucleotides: TGTGCCAGCGTGCGGGAGTTGGACTACAATGAGCAGTTCTTC.

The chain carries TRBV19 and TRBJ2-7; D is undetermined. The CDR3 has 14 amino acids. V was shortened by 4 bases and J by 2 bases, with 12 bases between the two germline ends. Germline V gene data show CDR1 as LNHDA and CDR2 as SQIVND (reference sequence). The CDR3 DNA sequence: TGTGCCAGTAGTAGCAAAGGGCCTACCTACGAGCAGTACTTC. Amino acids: CASSSKGPTYEQYF.

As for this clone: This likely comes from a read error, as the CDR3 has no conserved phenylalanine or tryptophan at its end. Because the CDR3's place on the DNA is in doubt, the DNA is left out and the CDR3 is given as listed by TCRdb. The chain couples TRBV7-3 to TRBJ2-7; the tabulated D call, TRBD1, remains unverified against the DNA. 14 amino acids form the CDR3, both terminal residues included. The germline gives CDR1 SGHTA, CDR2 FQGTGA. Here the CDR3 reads CASSFRDRFSTKGI.

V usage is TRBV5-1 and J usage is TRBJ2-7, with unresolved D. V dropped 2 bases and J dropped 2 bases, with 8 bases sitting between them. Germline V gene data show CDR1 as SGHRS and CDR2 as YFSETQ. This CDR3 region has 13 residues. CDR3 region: CASSLEQPYEQYF. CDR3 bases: TGCGCCAGCAGCTTAGAACAGCCCTACGAGCAGTACTTC. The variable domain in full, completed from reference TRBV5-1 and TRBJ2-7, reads KAGVTQTPRYLIKTRGQQVTLSCSPISGHRSVSWYQQTPGQGLQFLFEYFSETQRNKGNFPGRFSGRQFSNSRSEMNVSTLELGDSALYLCASSLEQPYEQYFGPGTRLTVT.

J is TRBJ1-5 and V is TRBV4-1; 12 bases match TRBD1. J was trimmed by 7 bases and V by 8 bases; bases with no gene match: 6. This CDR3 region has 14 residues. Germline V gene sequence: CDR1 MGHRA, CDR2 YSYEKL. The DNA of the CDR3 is TGCGCCAGCTCGGGACAGGGGGCGAGACAGCCCCAGCATTTT. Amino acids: CASSGQGARQPQHF.

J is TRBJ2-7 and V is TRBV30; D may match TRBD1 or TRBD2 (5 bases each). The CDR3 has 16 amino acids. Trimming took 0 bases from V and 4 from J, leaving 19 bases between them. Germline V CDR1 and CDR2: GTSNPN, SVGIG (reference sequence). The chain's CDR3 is CAWSVRGHNQRYEQYF. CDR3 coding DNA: TGTGCCTGGAGTGTACGGGGCCACAACCAAAGGTACGAGCAGTACTTC.

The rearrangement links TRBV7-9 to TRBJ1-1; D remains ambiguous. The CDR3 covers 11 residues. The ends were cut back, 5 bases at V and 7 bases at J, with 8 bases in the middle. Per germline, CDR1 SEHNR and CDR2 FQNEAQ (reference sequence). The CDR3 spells CASSRTREAFF. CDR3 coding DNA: TGTGCCAGCAGCAGGACGCGTGAAGCTTTCTTT.

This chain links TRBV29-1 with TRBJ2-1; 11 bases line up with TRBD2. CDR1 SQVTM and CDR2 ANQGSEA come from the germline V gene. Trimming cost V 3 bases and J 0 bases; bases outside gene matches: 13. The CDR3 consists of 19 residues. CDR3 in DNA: TGCAGCGTTGATAAGGGACTAGCGGCCGGACTTTACTCCTACAATGAGCAGTTCTTC. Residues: CSVDKGLAAGLYSYNEQFF.

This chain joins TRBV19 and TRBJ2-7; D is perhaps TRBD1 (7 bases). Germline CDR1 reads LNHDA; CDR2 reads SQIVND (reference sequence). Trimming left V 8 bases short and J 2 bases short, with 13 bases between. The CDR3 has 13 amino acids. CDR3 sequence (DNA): TGTGCCAGTGGGCGGGACAGTGCCTACGAGCAGTACTTC. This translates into CASGRDSAYEQYF.

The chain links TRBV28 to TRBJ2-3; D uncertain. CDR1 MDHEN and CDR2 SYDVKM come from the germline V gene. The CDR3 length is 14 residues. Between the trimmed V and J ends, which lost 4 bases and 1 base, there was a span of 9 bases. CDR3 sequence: CASSSTGRTDTQYF. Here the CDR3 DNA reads TGTGCCAGCAGTTCGACCGGACGCACAGATACGCAGTATTTT.

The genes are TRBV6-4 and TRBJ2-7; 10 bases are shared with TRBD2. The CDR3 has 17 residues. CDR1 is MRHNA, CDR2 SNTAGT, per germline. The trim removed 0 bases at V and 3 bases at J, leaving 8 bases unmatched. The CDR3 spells CASSDSVGLAEFYEQYF. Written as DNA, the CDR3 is TGTGCCAGCAGTGACTCGGTTGGACTAGCGGAGTTCTACGAGCAGTACTTC.

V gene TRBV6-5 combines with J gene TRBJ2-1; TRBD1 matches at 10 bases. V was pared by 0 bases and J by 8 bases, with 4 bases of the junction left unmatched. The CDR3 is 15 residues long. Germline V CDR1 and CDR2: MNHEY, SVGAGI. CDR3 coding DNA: TGTGCCAGCAGTTACTCGATGGGACAGGGGTATGAGCAGTTCTTC. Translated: CASSYSMGQGYEQFF.

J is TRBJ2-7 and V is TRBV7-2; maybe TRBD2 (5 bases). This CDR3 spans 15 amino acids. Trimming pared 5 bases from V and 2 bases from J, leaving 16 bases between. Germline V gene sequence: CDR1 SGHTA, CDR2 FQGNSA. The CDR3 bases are TGTGCCAGCAGCCCGGCCGGGATAACAGCCTACGAGCAGTACTTC. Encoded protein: CASSPAGITAYEQYF.

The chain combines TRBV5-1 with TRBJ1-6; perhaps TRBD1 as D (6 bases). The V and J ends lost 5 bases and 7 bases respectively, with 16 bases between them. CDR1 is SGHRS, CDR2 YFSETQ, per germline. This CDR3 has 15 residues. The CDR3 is CASRIGGSGNSPLHF. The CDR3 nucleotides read TGCGCCAGCAGAATTGGGGGCAGTGGGAATTCACCCCTCCACTTT.

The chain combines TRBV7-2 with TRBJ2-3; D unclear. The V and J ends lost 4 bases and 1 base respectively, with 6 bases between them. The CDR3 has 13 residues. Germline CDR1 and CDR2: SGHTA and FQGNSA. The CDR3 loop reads CASSWSRTDTQYF. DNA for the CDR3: TGTGCCAGCAGCTGGAGTCGCACAGATACGCAGTATTTT.

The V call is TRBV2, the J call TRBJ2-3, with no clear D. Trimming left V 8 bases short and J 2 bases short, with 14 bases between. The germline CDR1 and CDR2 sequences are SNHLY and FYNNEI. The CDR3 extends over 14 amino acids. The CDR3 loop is CASVRALATDTQYF. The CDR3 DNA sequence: TGTGCCAGCGTACGGGCCTTGGCCACAGATACGCAGTATTTT.

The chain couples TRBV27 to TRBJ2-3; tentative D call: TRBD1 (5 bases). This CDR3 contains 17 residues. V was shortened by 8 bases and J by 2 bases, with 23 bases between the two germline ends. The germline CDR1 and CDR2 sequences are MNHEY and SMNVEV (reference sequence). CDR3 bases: TGTGCCAGCCGTGGCTTTAGCTTGGACAAGATCACAGATACGCAGTATTTT. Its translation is CASRGFSLDKITDTQYF.

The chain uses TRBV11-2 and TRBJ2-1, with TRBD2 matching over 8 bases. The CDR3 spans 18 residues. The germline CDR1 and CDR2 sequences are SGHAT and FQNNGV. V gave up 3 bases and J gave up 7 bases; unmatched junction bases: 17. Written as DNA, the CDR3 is TGTGCCAGCAGCTTTTATGGACTAGCTCGGGGCCCCGCGAATGAGCAGTTCTTC. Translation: CASSFYGLARGPANEQFF.